This entry lists 24 T cell receptor beta chains sequenced from one sample in a study of Ad26.COV2.S vaccination and SARS-CoV-2 variants. Sequenced by immunoSEQ multiplex PCR; TCRdb stores in-frame clones only, minus some. The data show about 680,000 clones, 89% seen once. Treatment given: around 19 received Ad26.COV2.S at low or high dose, single or two shots; about five received placebo; per-sample allocation not given. The samples were gathered on day 63 after the first injection of vaccine or placebo. Sequences were derived from peripheral blood, sampled in a trial of Ad26.COV2.S vaccine versus placebo. The receptors were sampled from a person between 18 and 65 years old who received the Ad26.COV2.S COVID-19 vaccine or a placebo.

The J gene is TRBJ2-7, the V gene TRBV11-2; the match to TRBD2 covers 10 bases. This CDR3 is 15 amino acids long. Germline CDR1 SGHAT, CDR2 FQNNGV. The V segment lost 5 bases and the J segment 2 bases; nucleotides outside the gene matches: 6. The CDR3 here is CASSLSSGSTYEQYF. The DNA for the CDR3 is TGTGCCAGCAGCCTTTCTAGCGGGAGCACCTACGAGCAGTACTTC.

This clone has a single count. The chain employs TRBV19 and TRBJ2-1, with 8 positions matching TRBD2. Unmatched junction bases numbered 3, after V lost 1 base and J lost 4 bases. Germline CDR1 reads LNHDA; CDR2 reads SQIVND (reference sequence). This CDR3 comprises 15 residues. The CDR3 DNA sequence: TGTGCCAGTAGTATAGGCGGCGGGAGGTACAATGAGCAGTTCTTC. Protein sequence: CASSIGGGRYNEQFF.

J is TRBJ2-3 and V is TRBV6-5; 10 nucleotides line up with TRBD2. CDR3 length: 15 residues. Germline loops: CDR1 MNHEY, CDR2 SVGAGI. Trimming took 7 bases from V and 1 from J; bases not matched to a gene: 5. For the CDR3, the DNA is TGTGCCAGCAATCTAGCGGGAGTGGGCACAGATACGCAGTATTTT. Protein: CASNLAGVGTDTQYF.

The chain links TRBV30 to TRBJ1-3; D remains ambiguous. Trimming took 0 bases from V and 0 from J, leaving 9 bases between them. Germline CDR1 GTSNPN, CDR2 SVGIG (reference sequence). CDR3 length: 15 residues. The CDR3 DNA reads TGTGCCTGGAGTGTAGGCGACACCTCTGGAAACACCATATATTTT. Encoded protein: CAWSVGDTSGNTIYF.

This rearrangement joins TRBV15 to TRBJ1-2; D gene ambiguous. Germline V gene data show CDR1 as LNHNV and CDR2 as YYDKDF (reference sequence). This CDR3 region has 14 residues. V lost 8 bases and J lost 4, with 17 bases in between. The CDR3 DNA reads as TGTGCCACCCGCCCCGCAGGTCTGTCCTATGGCTACACCTTC. Protein: CATRPAGLSYGYTF.

This chain links TRBV19 with TRBJ1-2; 7 bases are a match to TRBD1. After removal of 3 bases from V and 4 bases from J, the junction contained 2 bases not matched to a gene. CDR1 LNHDA and CDR2 SQIVND come from the germline V gene (reference sequence). The CDR3 length is 13 residues. The CDR3 spells CASSMGQSYGYTF. CDR3 coding DNA: TGTGCCAGTAGTATGGGACAGTCCTATGGCTACACCTTC.

The CDR3 nucleotides read TGTGCCTGTTGGGGGGGGCTCGAAGCTTTCTTT. Translating gives CACWGGLEAFF. The chain has TRBV30 and TRBJ1-1, with D maybe TRBD1 (6 bases). Trimming stripped 6 bases from V and 8 bases from J, with 13 bases between. The CDR3 length is 11 residues. Germline assignment: CDR1 GTSNPN and CDR2 SVGIG (reference sequence).

V gene TRBV24-1 combines with J gene TRBJ2-5; weak D call: TRBD1 (6 bases). Between the trimmed V and J ends, which lost 5 bases and 4 bases, there was a span of 10 bases. Germline-derived CDR1 and CDR2 are KGHDR and SFDVKD. The CDR3 loop spans 13 amino acids. The chain's CDR3 is CATSAGTRETQYF. The CDR3, as DNA: TGTGCCACCAGTGCCGGGACAAGAGAGACCCAGTACTTC.

This clone was seen only a few times. The chain links TRBV10-1 to TRBJ1-6, with 8 positions matching TRBD1. Trimming took 8 bases from V and 5 from J; bases not matched to a gene: 2. This CDR3 is 13 amino acids long. Germline CDR1 WNHNN, CDR2 SYGVQD (reference sequence). The chain's CDR3 is CASQTGDNSPLHF. CDR3 bases: TGCGCCAGCCAGACAGGGGATAATTCACCCCTCCACTTT.

The chain has TRBV30 and TRBJ1-5; no clear D. Germline CDR1 is GTSNPN and CDR2 is SVGIG (reference sequence). The CDR3 runs 14 residues. Trimming stripped 1 base from V and 1 base from J, with 8 bases between. The CDR3, as DNA: TGTGCCTGGAGTGAGAGCCGCAGCAATCAGCCCCAGCATTTT. Amino acids: CAWSESRSNQPQHF.

This clone was counted a few times. The gene calls are TRBV10-3 and TRBJ2-7, with D maybe TRBD2 (6 bases). Germline V gene data show CDR1 as ENHRY and CDR2 as SYGVKD. V was clipped by 0 bases and J by 3 bases, with 12 bases between them. The CDR3 contains 15 residues. The CDR3 DNA reads TGTGCCATCAGTGAGTCGGAGGGTCCAGGCTACGAGCAGTACTTC. Protein: CAISESEGPGYEQYF.

The rearrangement joins TRBV6-5 to TRBJ1-2; no reliable D call. The V gene's germline CDR1 is MNHEY and CDR2 SVGAGI. This CDR3 contains 16 residues. With 0 bases removed from V and 0 bases from J, the gap between germline ends came to 11 bases. The DNA of the CDR3 is TGTGCCAGCAGTTACTCCGTAAATGGGCCTAACTATGGCTACACCTTC. Translation: CASSYSVNGPNYGYTF.

The gene calls are TRBV10-3 and TRBJ2-7; 12 bases fit TRBD2. CDR3 length: 15 amino acids. Trimming cost V 6 bases and J 4 bases; bases outside gene matches: 7. Germline CDR1 ENHRY, CDR2 SYGVKD. CDR3 DNA: TGTGCCATCAGGATAGGACTAGCGGGACCATACGAGCAGTACTTC. It codes for CAIRIGLAGPYEQYF.

Written as DNA, the CDR3 is TGTGCCAGCAGCTTAGCAGGGCTTCAAGAGACCCAGTACTTC. Translated: CASSLAGLQETQYF. This chain connects TRBV7-2 to TRBJ2-5; no firm D call. CDR1 and CDR2 from the germline V gene are SGHTA and FQGNSA. The CDR3 sequence is 14 residues long. V lost 0 bases, J lost 2 bases, and 7 bases lay in between.

V is TRBV9 and J is TRBJ1-6, with D possibly matching TRBD1 (5 bases). Germline CDR1 reads SGDLS; CDR2 reads YYNGEE. V was clipped by 3 bases and J by 11 bases, with 9 bases between them. This CDR3 has 12 residues. CDR3 residues: CASSGGGPPLHF. DNA of the CDR3: TGTGCCAGCAGCGGGGGGGGTCCACCCCTCCACTTT.

This chain links TRBV24-1 with TRBJ2-2; either TRBD1 or TRBD2 may fit D (5 bases each). The CDR3 extends over 15 amino acids. With 9 bases removed from V and 2 bases from J, the gap between germline ends came to 15 bases. Germline-derived CDR1 and CDR2 are KGHDR and SFDVKD. The CDR3 protein is CATSTGTGNTGELFF. CDR3 in DNA: TGTGCCACCTCTACCGGGACGGGTAACACCGGGGAGCTGTTTTTT.

This clone was seen more than once but under ten times. The chain joins TRBV13 to TRBJ1-2; unclear D gene. This CDR3 has 13 residues. Germline V CDR1 and CDR2: PRHDT, FYEKMQ (reference sequence). The ends were cut back, 4 bases at V and 4 bases at J, with 10 bases in the middle. The CDR3 reads CASSSSVVYGYTF. CDR3 bases: TGTGCCAGCAGCTCCTCGGTTGTCTATGGCTACACCTTC.

The chain is built from TRBV2 and TRBJ2-5, with 11 bases fitting TRBD2. The V gene end was trimmed by 6 bases and the J gene end by 4 bases; junction bases not matched to a gene: 4. The CDR3 consists of 14 residues. From germline, CDR1 is SNHLY and CDR2 FYNNEI. The CDR3 coding sequence is TGTGCCAGCAGAGACGGGACTAGCGGAGAGACCCAGTACTTC. This codes for CASRDGTSGETQYF. The complete variable domain, with remaining parts taken from reference TRBV2 and TRBJ2-5, reads EPEVTQTPSHQVTQMGQEVILRCVPISNHLYFYWYRQILGQKVEFLVSFYNNEISEKSEIFDDQFSVERPDGSNFTLKIRSTKLEDSAMYFCASRDGTSGETQYFGPGTRLLVL.

V gene TRBV30 combines with J gene TRBJ2-2; D is unclear. The CDR3 spans 14 residues. The germline gives CDR1 GTSNPN, CDR2 SVGIG (reference sequence). Trimming removed 0 bases from V and 4 bases from J, with 9 bases in between. CDR3 coding DNA: TGTGCCTGGAGTGTGAAACTTACCACCGGGGAGCTGTTTTTT. It specifies CAWSVKLTTGELFF.

The chain links TRBV24-1 to TRBJ2-2; possible D gene TRBD2, 6 bases. This CDR3 has 13 amino acids. Trimming shortened V by 2 bases and J by 6 bases, and 6 bases separated the two germline ends. Germline V CDR1 and CDR2: KGHDR, SFDVKD. CDR3 loop: CATSDWEAGELFF. CDR3 sequence (DNA): TGTGCCACCAGTGATTGGGAGGCCGGGGAGCTGTTTTTT.

This chain joins TRBV4-2 and TRBJ2-1; unclear D gene. Germline CDR1 reads LGHNA; CDR2 reads YNFKEQ. This CDR3 contains 15 residues. Trimming removed 2 bases at V and 2 bases at J, with 10 bases between. CDR3 in amino acids: CASSQNRAPYNEQFF. The DNA for the CDR3 is TGTGCCAGCAGCCAAAATCGGGCTCCCTACAATGAGCAGTTCTTC.

The rearrangement links TRBV10-3 to TRBJ1-1; TRBD1 matches at 9 bases. Germline lookup yields CDR1 ENHRY and CDR2 SYGVKD. The CDR3 consists of 18 residues. J lost 1 base, V lost 6 bases, and 15 bases had no gene match. CDR3 coding DNA: TGTGCCATCAGACCCGGGCTGGGGACAGGGCCAGAGAACACTGAAGCTTTCTTT. This translates into CAIRPGLGTGPENTEAFF.

This clone was seen just once. The V and J genes are TRBV5-1 and TRBJ2-1, with no clear D. CDR3 length equals 15 residues. Germline lookup yields CDR1 SGHRS and CDR2 YFSETQ. V was cut by 0 bases and J by 7 bases, with 14 bases left in between. The CDR3 DNA reads as TGCGCCAGCAGCTTGGCCCACTCCGCAGAGAATGAGCAGTTCTTC. Protein product: CASSLAHSAENEQFF. The variable domain in full, completed from reference TRBV5-1 and TRBJ2-1, reads KAGVTQTPRYLIKTRGQQVTLSCSPISGHRSVSWYQQTPGQGLQFLFEYFSETQRNKGNFPGRFSGRQFSNSRSEMNVSTLELGDSALYLCASSLAHSAENEQFFGPGTRLTVL.

The V and J genes are TRBV12-5 and TRBJ1-5; D not resolved. Germline V CDR1 and CDR2: LGHNT, FRNRAP. Trimming removed 6 bases from V and 9 bases from J, with 12 bases in between. The CDR3 totals 12 residues. CDR3 amino acids: CASGRALGPQHF. The CDR3 nucleotides are TGTGCTAGTGGCCGCGCGCTAGGGCCCCAGCATTTT.